This T cell receptor (beta chain) derives from a study of control samples from healthy donors and cancer patients. The protocol was immunoSEQ multiplex PCR, while the TCRdb copy is restricted to in-frame clones and leaves out a portion. Of more than 20,000 clones in the sample, roughly 91% were seen once. This CDR3 is built from 15 residues. From germline, CDR1 is KGHSH and CDR2 LQKENI. To note about this clone: A read error may produce the germline difference seen at one junction end.

The sample comprised PBMCs. The genes are TRBV18 and TRBJ2-5, with 8 bases lining up with TRBD1. The receptor was isolated from a man aged 50 to 60 with lung cancer. CDR3 coding DNA: TGTGCCAGCCCACCATTCGTACAGGGGGAAGAGACCCAGTACTTC. Its translation: CASPPFVQGEETQYF.